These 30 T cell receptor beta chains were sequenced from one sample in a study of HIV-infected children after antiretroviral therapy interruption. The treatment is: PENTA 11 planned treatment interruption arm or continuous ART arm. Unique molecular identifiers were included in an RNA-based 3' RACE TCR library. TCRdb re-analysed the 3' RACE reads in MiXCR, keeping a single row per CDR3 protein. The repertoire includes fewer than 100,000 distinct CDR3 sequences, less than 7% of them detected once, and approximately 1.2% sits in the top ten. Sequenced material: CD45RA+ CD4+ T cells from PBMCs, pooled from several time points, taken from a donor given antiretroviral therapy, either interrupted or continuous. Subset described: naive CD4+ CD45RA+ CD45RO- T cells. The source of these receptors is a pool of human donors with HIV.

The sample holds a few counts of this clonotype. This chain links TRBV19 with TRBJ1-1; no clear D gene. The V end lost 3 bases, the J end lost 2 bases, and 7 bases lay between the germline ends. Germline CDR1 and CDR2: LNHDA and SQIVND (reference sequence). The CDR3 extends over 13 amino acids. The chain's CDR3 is CASSMVRNTEAFF. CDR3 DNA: TGTGCCAGTAGTATGGTGAGAAACACTGAAGCTTTCTTT.

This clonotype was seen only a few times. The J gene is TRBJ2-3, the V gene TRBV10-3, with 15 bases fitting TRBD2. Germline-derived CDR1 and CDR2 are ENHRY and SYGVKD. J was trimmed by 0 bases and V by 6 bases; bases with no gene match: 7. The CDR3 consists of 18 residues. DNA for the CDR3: TGTGCCATCAGCTCCGGGACTAGCGGGGGGATAAGCACAGATACGCAGTATTTT. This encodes CAISSGTSGGISTDTQYF.

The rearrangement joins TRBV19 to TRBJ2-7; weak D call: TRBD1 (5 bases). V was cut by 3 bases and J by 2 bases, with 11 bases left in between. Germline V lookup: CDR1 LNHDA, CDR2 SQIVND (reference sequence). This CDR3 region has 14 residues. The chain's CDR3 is CASSISQATYEQYF. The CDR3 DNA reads TGTGCCAGTAGTATTTCACAGGCAACCTACGAGCAGTACTTC.

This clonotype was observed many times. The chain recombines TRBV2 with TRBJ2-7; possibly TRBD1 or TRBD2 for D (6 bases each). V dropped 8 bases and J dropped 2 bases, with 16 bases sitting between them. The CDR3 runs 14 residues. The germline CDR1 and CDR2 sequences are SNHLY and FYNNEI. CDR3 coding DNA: TGTGCCAGCGGACCCAGGGGACTCCCCTACGAGCAGTACTTC. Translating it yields CASGPRGLPYEQYF. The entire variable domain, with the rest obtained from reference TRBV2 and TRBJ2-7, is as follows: EPEVTQTPSHQVTQMGQEVILRCVPISNHLYFYWYRQILGQKVEFLVSFYNNEISEKSEIFDDQFSVERPDGSNFTLKIRSTKLEDSAMYFCASGPRGLPYEQYFGPGTRLTVT.

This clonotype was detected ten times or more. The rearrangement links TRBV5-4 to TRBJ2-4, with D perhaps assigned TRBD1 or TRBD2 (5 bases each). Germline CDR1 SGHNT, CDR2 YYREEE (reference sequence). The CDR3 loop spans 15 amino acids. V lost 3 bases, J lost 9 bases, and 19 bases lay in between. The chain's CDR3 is CASSWADTKGSIQYF. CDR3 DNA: TGTGCCAGCAGCTGGGCCGACACCAAGGGGAGCATTCAGTACTTC.

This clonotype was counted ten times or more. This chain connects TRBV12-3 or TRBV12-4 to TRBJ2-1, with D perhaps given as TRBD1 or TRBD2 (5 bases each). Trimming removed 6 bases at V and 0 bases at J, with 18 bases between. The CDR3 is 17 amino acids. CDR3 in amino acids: CASRPGTLGSSYNEQFF. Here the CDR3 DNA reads TGTGCCAGCAGACCTGGGACCCTGGGGAGCTCCTACAATGAGCAGTTCTTC.

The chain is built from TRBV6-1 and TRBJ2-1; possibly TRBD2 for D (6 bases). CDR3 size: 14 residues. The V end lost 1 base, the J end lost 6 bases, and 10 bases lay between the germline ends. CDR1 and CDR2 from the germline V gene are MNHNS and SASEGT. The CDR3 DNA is TGTGCCAGCAGTGAAGGCGGGGAGCCCAATGAGCAGTTCTTC. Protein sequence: CASSEGGEPNEQFF.

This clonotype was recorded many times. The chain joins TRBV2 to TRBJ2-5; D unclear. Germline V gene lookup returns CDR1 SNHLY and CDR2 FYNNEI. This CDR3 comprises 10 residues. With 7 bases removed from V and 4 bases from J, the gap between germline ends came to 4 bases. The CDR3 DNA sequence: TGTGCCAGCAATACAGAGACCCAGTACTTC. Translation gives CASNTETQYF. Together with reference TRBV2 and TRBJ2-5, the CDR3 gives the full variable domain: EPEVTQTPSHQVTQMGQEVILRCVPISNHLYFYWYRQILGQKVEFLVSFYNNEISEKSEIFDDQFSVERPDGSNFTLKIRSTKLEDSAMYFCASNTETQYFGPGTRLLVL.

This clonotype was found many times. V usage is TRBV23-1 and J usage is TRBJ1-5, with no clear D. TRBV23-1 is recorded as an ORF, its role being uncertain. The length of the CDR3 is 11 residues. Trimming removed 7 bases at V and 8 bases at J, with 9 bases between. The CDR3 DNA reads TGCGCCAGCACCCCCCGGGAGCCCCAGCATTTT. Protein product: CASTPREPQHF.

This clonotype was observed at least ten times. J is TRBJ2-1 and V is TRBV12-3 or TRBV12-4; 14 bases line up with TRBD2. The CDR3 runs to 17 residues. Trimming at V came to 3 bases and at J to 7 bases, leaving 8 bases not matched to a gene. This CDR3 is CASSLGSGTSGGNEQFF. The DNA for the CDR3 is TGTGCCAGCAGTTTGGGCTCCGGGACTAGCGGGGGAAATGAGCAGTTCTTC.

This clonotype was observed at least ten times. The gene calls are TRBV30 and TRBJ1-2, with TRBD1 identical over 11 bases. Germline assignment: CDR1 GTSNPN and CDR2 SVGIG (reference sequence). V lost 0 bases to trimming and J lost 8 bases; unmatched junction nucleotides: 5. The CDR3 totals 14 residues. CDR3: CAWSVLDRGQGYTF. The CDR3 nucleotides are TGTGCCTGGAGTGTACTGGACAGGGGGCAGGGCTACACCTTC.

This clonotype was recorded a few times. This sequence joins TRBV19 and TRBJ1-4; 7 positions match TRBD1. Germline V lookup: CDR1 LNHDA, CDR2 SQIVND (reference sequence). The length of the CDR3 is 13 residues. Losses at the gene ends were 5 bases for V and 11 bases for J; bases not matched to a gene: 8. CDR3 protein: CASSETRGNKLFF. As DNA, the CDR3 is TGTGCCAGTAGTGAGACCAGGGGGAATAAACTGTTTTTT. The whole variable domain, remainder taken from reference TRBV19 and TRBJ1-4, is DGGITQSPKYLFRKEGQNVTLSCEQNLNHDAMYWYRQDPGQGLRLIYYSQIVNDFQKGDIAEGYSVSREKKESFPLTVTSAQKNPTAFYLCASSETRGNKLFFGSGTQLSVL.

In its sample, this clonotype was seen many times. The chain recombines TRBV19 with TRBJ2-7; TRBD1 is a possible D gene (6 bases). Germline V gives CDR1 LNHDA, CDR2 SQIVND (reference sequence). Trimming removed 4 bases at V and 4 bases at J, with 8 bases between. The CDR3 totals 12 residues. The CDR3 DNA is TGTGCCAGTAGTAACAGGGAATACGAGCAGTACTTC. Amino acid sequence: CASSNREYEQYF.

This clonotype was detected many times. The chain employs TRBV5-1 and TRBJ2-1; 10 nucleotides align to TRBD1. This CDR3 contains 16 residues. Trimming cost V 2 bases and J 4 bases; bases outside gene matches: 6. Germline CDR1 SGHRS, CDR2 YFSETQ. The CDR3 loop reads CASSLFGTGVYNEQFF. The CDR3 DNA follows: TGCGCCAGCAGCTTATTTGGGACAGGGGTTTACAATGAGCAGTTCTTC. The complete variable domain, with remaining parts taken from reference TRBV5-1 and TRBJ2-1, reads KAGVTQTPRYLIKTRGQQVTLSCSPISGHRSVSWYQQTPGQGLQFLFEYFSETQRNKGNFPGRFSGRQFSNSRSEMNVSTLELGDSALYLCASSLFGTGVYNEQFFGPGTRLTVL.

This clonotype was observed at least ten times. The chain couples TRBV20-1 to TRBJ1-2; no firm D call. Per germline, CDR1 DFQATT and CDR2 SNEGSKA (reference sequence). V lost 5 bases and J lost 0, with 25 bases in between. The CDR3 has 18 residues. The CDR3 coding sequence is TGCAGTGCTTTACTCATTTACCCTGCTTCTATCCCTAACTATGGCTACACCTTC. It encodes CSALLIYPASIPNYGYTF.

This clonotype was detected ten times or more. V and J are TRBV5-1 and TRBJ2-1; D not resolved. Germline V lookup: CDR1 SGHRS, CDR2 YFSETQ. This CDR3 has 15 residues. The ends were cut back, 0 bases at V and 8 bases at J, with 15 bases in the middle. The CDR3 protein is CASSLVRDLGHEQFF. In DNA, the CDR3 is TGCGCCAGCAGCTTGGTTCGCGACCTGGGCCATGAGCAGTTCTTC.

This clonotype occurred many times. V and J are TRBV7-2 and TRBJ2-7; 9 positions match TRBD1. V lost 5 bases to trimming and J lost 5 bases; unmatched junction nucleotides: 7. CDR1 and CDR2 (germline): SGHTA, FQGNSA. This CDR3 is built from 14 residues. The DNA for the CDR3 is TGTGCCAGCAGCACCCGGGACAGGGTAAACGAGCAGTACTTC. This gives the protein CASSTRDRVNEQYF. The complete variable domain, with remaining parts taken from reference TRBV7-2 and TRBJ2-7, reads GAGVSQSPSNKVTEKGKDVELRCDPISGHTALYWYRQSLGQGLEFLIYFQGNSAPDKSGLPSDRFSAERTGGSVSTLTIQRTQQEDSAVYLCASSTRDRVNEQYFGPGTRLTVT.

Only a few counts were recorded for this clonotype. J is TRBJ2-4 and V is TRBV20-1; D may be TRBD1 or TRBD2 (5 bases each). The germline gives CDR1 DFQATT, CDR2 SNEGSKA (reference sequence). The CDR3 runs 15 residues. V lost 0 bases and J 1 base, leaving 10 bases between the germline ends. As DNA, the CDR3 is TGCAGTGCTAGAGACCCTTGGGGGGCCAAAAACATTCAGTACTTC. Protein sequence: CSARDPWGAKNIQYF.

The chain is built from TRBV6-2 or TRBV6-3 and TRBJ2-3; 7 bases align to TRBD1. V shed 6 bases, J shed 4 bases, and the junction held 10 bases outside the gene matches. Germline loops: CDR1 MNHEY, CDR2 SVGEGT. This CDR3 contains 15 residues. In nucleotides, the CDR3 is TGTGCCAGCAGCCCTCGGACAGGTGGATCAGATACGCAGTATTTT. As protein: CASSPRTGGSDTQYF.

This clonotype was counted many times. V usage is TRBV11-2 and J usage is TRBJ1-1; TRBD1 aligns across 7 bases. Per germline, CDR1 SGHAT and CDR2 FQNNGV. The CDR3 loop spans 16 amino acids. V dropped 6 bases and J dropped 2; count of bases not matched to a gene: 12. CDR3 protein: CASRQSYRGFNTEAFF. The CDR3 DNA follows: TGTGCCAGCAGACAAAGCTACAGGGGCTTTAACACTGAAGCTTTCTTT.

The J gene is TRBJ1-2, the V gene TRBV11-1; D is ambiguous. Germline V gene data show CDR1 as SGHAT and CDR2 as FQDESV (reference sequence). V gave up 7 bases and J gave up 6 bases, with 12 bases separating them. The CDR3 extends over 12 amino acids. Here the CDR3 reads CASNTYTHGYTF. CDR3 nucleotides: TGTGCCAGCAACACTTACACCCATGGCTACACCTTC.

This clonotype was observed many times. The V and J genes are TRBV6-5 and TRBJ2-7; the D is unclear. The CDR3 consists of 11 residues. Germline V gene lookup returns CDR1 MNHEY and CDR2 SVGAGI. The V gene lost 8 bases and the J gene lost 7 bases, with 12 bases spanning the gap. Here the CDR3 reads CASRSSLEQYF. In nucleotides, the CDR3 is TGTGCCAGCCGAAGCTCGCTGGAGCAGTACTTC.

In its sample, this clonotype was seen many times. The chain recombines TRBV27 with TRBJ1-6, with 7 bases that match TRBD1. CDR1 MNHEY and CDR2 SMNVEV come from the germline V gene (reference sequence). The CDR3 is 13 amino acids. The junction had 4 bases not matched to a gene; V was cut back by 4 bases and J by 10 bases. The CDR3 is CASSSAGGSPLHF. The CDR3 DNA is TGTGCCAGCAGTTCTGCAGGGGGGTCACCCCTCCACTTT.

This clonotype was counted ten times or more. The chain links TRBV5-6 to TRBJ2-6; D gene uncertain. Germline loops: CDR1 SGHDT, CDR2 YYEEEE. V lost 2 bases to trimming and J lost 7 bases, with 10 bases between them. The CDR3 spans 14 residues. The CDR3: CASSFGRPANVLTF. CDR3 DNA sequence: TGTGCCAGCAGCTTCGGCCGACCCGCCAACGTCCTGACTTTC.

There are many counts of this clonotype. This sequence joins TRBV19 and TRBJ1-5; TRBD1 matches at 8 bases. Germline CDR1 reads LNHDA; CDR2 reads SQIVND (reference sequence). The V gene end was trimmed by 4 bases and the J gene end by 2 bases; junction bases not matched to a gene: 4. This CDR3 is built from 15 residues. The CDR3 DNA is TGTGCCAGTAGTAAGACAGGGGCGGGCAATCAGCCCCAGCATTTT. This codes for CASSKTGAGNQPQHF.

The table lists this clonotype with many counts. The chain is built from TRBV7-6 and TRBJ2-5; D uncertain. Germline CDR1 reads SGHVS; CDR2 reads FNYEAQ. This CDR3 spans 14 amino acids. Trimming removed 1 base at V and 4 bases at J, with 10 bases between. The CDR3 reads CASSLDGDTETQYF. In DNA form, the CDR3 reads TGTGCCAGCAGCTTAGATGGGGATACAGAGACCCAGTACTTC.

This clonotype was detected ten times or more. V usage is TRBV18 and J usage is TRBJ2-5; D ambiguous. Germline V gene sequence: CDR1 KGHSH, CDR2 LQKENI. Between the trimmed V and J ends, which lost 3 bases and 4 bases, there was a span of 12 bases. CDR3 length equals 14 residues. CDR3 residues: CASSPRRPPETQYF. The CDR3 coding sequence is TGTGCCAGCTCACCCCGTCGGCCGCCAGAGACCCAGTACTTC.

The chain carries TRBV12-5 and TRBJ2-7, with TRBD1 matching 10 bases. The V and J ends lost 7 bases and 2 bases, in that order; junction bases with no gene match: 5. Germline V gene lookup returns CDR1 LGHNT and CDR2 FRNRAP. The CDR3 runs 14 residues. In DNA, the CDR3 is TGTGCTAGTGTCCCGGGACAGGGGACCTACGAGCAGTACTTC. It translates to CASVPGQGTYEQYF.

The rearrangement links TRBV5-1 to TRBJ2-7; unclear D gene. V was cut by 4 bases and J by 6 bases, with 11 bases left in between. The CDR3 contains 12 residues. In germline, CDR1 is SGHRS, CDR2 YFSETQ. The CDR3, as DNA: TGCGCCAGCAGCCCGGCGTCCGCCGAGCAGTACTTC. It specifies CASSPASAEQYF.

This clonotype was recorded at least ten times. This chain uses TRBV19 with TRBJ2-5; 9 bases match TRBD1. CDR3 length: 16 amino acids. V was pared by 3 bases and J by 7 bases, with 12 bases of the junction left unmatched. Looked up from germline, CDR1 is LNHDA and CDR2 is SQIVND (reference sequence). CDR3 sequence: CASSMAGTGGEGTQYF. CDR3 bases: TGTGCCAGTAGTATGGCTGGAACAGGGGGCGAAGGGACCCAGTACTTC.